The rows below give T cell receptor beta chains drawn from one sample of a study of shared clonotypes between healthy human individuals. The repertoire was sequenced with immunoSEQ multiplex PCR; TCRdb's copy has only in-frame clones and lacks some. The data contain about 2 million clones, about 95% of them singletons. The specimen sequenced was naive CD8+ T cells sorted from blood. The receptors were gathered from a man between 18 and 35 years old in good health. CDR3s include the opening cysteine and the closing phenylalanine or tryptophan. D genes are given only for firm matches. Size is omitted from some rows. Given values are once, few, many or a class for expanded clones.

J gene | D gene | V gene | clone size | CDR3 DNA | CDR3 protein
TRBJ2-7 | . | TRBV6-5 | . | TGTGCCAGCAGTCCCGGACAGTCCTACGAGCAGTACTTC | CASSPGQSYEQYF
TRBJ2-7 | TRBD2 | TRBV27 | . | TGTGCCAGCGGGGGTAGCGGGGTGGCCGAGCAGTACTTC | CASGGSGVAEQYF
TRBJ2-7 | . | TRBV5-1 | . | TGCGCCAGCAGCTTGGATTGGAGCTACGAGCAGTACTTC | CASSLDWSYEQYF
TRBJ2-5 | . | TRBV6-5 | . | TGTGCCAGTGGAGCGCTAGCCTCGACGGAGACCCAGTACTTC | CASGALASTETQYF
TRBJ2-2 | . | TRBV13 | once | TGTGCCAGCAGCCTGCAGGTCCCCGGGGAGCTGTTTTTT | CASSLQVPGELFF
TRBJ1-2 | . | TRBV7-9 | . | TGTGCCAGCAGCTTATCCGGTAGGGAAGTGTTGGGCTATGGCTACACCTTC | CASSLSGREVLGYGYTF
TRBJ1-1 | . | TRBV5-1 | . | TGCGCCAGCAGCGACCGGGACACGAACACTGAAGCTTTCTTT | CASSDRDTNTEAFF
TRBJ2-1 | TRBD2 | TRBV2 | . | TGTGCCAGCAGTCAGCGGGACTACAATGAGCAGTTCTTC | CASSQRDYNEQFF
TRBJ2-7 | . | TRBV5-6 | . | TGTGCCAGCAGCTTAGATGTGGTTAGCTACGAGCAGTACTTC | CASSLDVVSYEQYF
TRBJ1-5 | TRBD1 | TRBV11-2 | . | TGTGCCAGCAGCTTAGCCCCAGGGGGAGGTCAGCCCCAGCATTTT | CASSLAPGGGQPQHF
TRBJ2-5 | . | TRBV6-4 | . | TGTGCCAGCAGTGACCCTGGACCGGGTGAGACCCAGTACTTC | CASSDPGPGETQYF
TRBJ1-1 | . | TRBV2 | few | TGTGCCAGCAGTGAAATACCACAGGGACCCACTGAAGCTTTCTTT | CASSEIPQGPTEAFF
TRBJ2-5 | . | TRBV7-9 | . | TGTGCCAGCAGCTTCCGCAGGGGACTCCAAGAGACCCAGTACTTC | CASSFRRGLQETQYF